Listed below are T cell receptor beta chains from one sample, sequenced in a study of OX40 agonist ivuxolimab in advanced cancers. Some clones are missing from TCRdb's copy, which holds only in-frame ones; the method was immunoSEQ multiplex PCR. The sample includes 55,000 to 90,000 clones, around 90% of them seen just once. The material sequenced was CD4+ or CD8+ T cells sorted from blood, taken in a trial of the OX40 agonist ivuxolimab. The receptor source for this set is an adult with an advanced solid tumor such as melanoma, head and neck, liver or kidney cancer. Both conserved end residues are part of each CDR3. The D gene is left open where the match is weak. Clone size appears in some rows only: once, few, many, or a class for an expanded clone.

clone_size,v_call,d_call,j_call,cdr3_nt,cdr3_aa
.,TRBV6-5,.,TRBJ1-4,TGTGCCAGCGCTGCGGGGGGTATTGAAAAACTGTTTTTT,CASAAGGIEKLFF
.,TRBV7-9,.,TRBJ2-7,TGTGCCAGCGGGCTTCGACGCTCGGCGAGCTCCTACGAGCAGTACTTC,CASGLRRSASSYEQYF
.,TRBV28,.,TRBJ1-1,TGTGCCAGCAAAGAGGGGGGAATCACTGAAGCTTTCTTT,CASKEGGITEAFF
.,TRBV5-6,TRBD2,TRBJ2-3,TGTGCCACCTTACTAGCGGGAGTTGTAGATACGCAGTATTTT,CATLLAGVVDTQYF
.,TRBV5-4,.,TRBJ2-1,TGTGCCAGCAGCTTCACACCGACCTCCTACAATGAGCAGTTCTTC,CASSFTPTSYNEQFF
.,TRBV9,.,TRBJ1-2,TGTGCCAGCAGCACGACCGGGGAGTACGGCTACACCTTC,CASSTTGEYGYTF
.,TRBV6-1,TRBD2,TRBJ2-5,TGTGCCAGCAGGGGGGGTAGCGGGGGCCAAGAGACCCAGTACTTC,CASRGGSGGQETQYF
.,TRBV6-6,TRBD1,TRBJ1-5,TGTGCCAGCAGTCCCAGGGGGAGCAATCAGCCCCAGCATTTT,CASSPRGSNQPQHF
once,TRBV27,.,TRBJ2-7,TGTGCCAGCAGTTTAAGGTTCACAGACACCTACGAGCAGTACTTC,CASSLRFTDTYEQYF
.,TRBV2,TRBD2,TRBJ2-2,TGTGCCAGCAGTGGGCTAGCGGGGTCGAGCGGGGAGCTGTTTTTT,CASSGLAGSSGELFF
few,TRBV5-1,.,TRBJ1-6,TGCGCCAGCAGCTTGGTTGAGATTTCACCCCTCCACTTT,CASSLVEISPLHF
.,TRBV28,.,TRBJ1-5,TGTGCCAGCAGTCACGGGGGGCTTCGGGGTCAGCCCCAGCATTTT,CASSHGGLRGQPQHF
.,TRBV29-1,.,TRBJ2-5,TGCAGCGTCCGGGACGAGACCCAGTACTTC,CSVRDETQYF
.,TRBV7-9,.,TRBJ1-4,TGTGCCAGCAGCCCCTCAACTAATGAAAAACTGTTTTTT,CASSPSTNEKLFF
.,TRBV7-2,.,TRBJ1-6,TGTGCCAGCAGCGCAGAGAATTCACCCCTCCACTTT,CASSAENSPLHF
.,TRBV28,.,TRBJ1-1,TGTGCCAGCATCCCGAGGGGGACGGACACTGAAGCTTTCTTT,CASIPRGTDTEAFF
.,TRBV2,TRBD2,TRBJ2-1,TGTGCCAGCAGTGAACTAGCGGGAGGCGAGCAGTTCTTC,CASSELAGGEQFF
.,TRBV6-4,.,TRBJ1-1,TGTGCCAGCAGAGGGACCTCCAACACTGAAGCTTTCTTT,CASRGTSNTEAFF
.,TRBV7-9,TRBD1,TRBJ1-2,TGTGCCAGCAGGCCACCCCGGACAGGGTATACTGGCTACACCTTC,CASRPPRTGYTGYTF
.,TRBV5-6,.,TRBJ2-7,TGTGCCAGCAGCTTGGGCAGAACCTACGAGCAGTACTTC,CASSLGRTYEQYF
.,TRBV29-1,.,TRBJ2-2,TGCAGCGTTGAACCCCGGAGAGCCGGGGAGCTGTTTTTT,CSVEPRRAGELFF
.,TRBV13,TRBD2,TRBJ2-3,TGTGCCAGCAGCCGGACTAGCGGGGGTCCGGATACGCAGTATTTT,CASSRTSGGPDTQYF
.,TRBV9,.,TRBJ1-1,TGTGCCAGCAGCGTAGTTAGGGGGGACATGAACACTGAAGCTTTCTTT,CASSVVRGDMNTEAFF
.,TRBV28,TRBD1,TRBJ1-2,TGTGCCAGCAGTTTGGGACAGAACTATGGCTACACCTTC,CASSLGQNYGYTF